This is a list of T cell receptor beta chains from one sample in a study of blood T cell repertoires in COVID-19. Data came from immunoSEQ multiplex PCR; TCRdb stores just in-frame clones and leaves some out. The sample yields under 250,000 clones, 65% to 90% seen once. Specimen: peripheral blood. The receptors here all came from a woman in her 70s with COVID-19, enrolled during active disease. CDR3s include the opening cysteine and the closing phenylalanine or tryptophan. Each record gives: CDR3 protein, CDR3 DNA, J gene, D gene, clone size, V gene. A D gene is named only where the DNA matches it firmly. Clone size appears in some rows only: once, few, many, or a class for an expanded clone.

CASSLFGGQGAGNTIYF | TGTGCCAGCAGCTTATTTGGGGGACAGGGTGCTGGAAACACCATATATTTT | TRBJ1-3 | TRBD1 | once | TRBV5-8
CASSPGTTDVEQYF | TGTGCCAGCTCACCCGGGACTACCGACGTGGAGCAGTACTTC | TRBJ2-7 | TRBD2 | . | TRBV18
CAWSRTSGSLNEQFF | TGTGCCTGGAGTAGGACTAGCGGGAGTCTAAATGAGCAGTTCTTC | TRBJ2-1 | TRBD2 | once | TRBV30
CASRDVWQETQYF | TGTGCCAGCCGGGATGTATGGCAAGAGACCCAGTACTTC | TRBJ2-5 | . | . | TRBV6-5
CASSPLSDSLKSEAFF | TGTGCCAGCTCACCACTTAGTGACAGTCTTAAATCTGAAGCTTTCTTT | TRBJ1-1 | . | . | TRBV18
CASSRGQGASSGNTIYF | TGCGCCAGCAGTCGGGGACAGGGGGCGAGCTCTGGAAACACCATATATTTT | TRBJ1-3 | TRBD1 | . | TRBV23-1
CASSMGTGAPNQPQHF | TGTGCCAGTAGTATGGGGACAGGGGCCCCCAATCAGCCCCAGCATTTT | TRBJ1-5 | TRBD1 | . | TRBV19
CASSLNRVNYGYTF | TGTGCCAGCAGCTTAAACAGGGTGAACTATGGCTACACCTTC | TRBJ1-2 | . | . | TRBV11-2
CASSSPRLAGGADTQYF | TGTGCCAGCAGTTCCCCGCGACTAGCGGGAGGCGCAGATACGCAGTATTTT | TRBJ2-3 | TRBD2 | . | TRBV6-2/TRBV6-3
CASTVNLGREKLFF | TGTGCCAGCACCGTGAACTTGGGCAGAGAAAAACTGTTTTTT | TRBJ1-4 | . | once | TRBV7-8
CATCRGTQETQYF | TGTGCCACCTGCAGGGGAACTCAAGAGACCCAGTACTTC | TRBJ2-5 | . | . | TRBV12-3/TRBV12-4
CASLGAADTQYF | TGTGCCAGCTTGGGCGCTGCAGATACGCAGTATTTT | TRBJ2-3 | . | . | TRBV28
CASNGLAGSNEQFF | TGCGCCAGCAACGGACTAGCGGGATCCAATGAGCAGTTCTTC | TRBJ2-1 | TRBD2 | . | TRBV5-1
CASRDSYNEQFF | TGTGCCAGCAGAGACAGTTACAATGAGCAGTTCTTC | TRBJ2-1 | . | . | TRBV12-3/TRBV12-4
CASSVAPTGGNSPLHF | TGTGCCAGCAGCGTAGCCCCGACAGGTGGAAATTCACCCCTCCACTTT | TRBJ1-6 | . | . | TRBV9
CAISVGGGYNEQFF | TGTGCCATCAGTGTCGGGGGGGGGTACAATGAGCAGTTCTTC | TRBJ2-1 | TRBD2 | . | TRBV10-3
CASSLARGITDTQYF | TGTGCCAGCAGCTTAGCGCGGGGGATCACAGATACGCAGTATTTT | TRBJ2-3 | TRBD2 | . | TRBV11-3
CSVPSGVGSGYTF | TGCAGCGTCCCCTCAGGGGTAGGGTCTGGCTACACCTTC | TRBJ1-2 | . | . | TRBV29-1
CASSPTGFEQFF | TGTGCCAGTAGCCCGACAGGTTTTGAGCAGTTCTTC | TRBJ2-1 | . | once | TRBV19
CASSQGAATNEKLFF | TGTGCCAGCAGCCAGGGGGCAGCAACTAATGAAAAACTGTTTTTT | TRBJ1-4 | TRBD1 | few | TRBV27
CASSLDPQGHGYTF | TGTGCCAGCAGCTTAGACCCCCAGGGGCATGGCTACACCTTC | TRBJ1-2 | . | . | TRBV7-2
CASSPRGGENSPLHF | TGTGCCAGCAGCCCGCGAGGAGGCGAGAATTCACCCCTCCACTTT | TRBJ1-6 | . | . | TRBV11-3